Below are 27 T cell receptor beta chains sequenced from a single sample in a study of T cell responses to AZD1222 COVID-19 vaccine. Sequenced by immunoSEQ multiplex PCR; TCRdb stores in-frame clones only, minus some. The table lists 150,000 to 200,000 clones, around nine tenths of them singletons. The sample in question was peripheral blood, obtained on day 0 of AZD1222 vaccination. The receptor set was obtained from an adult in good health.

CDR3 residues: CASSLKLNEQFF. For the CDR3, the DNA is TGTGCCAGCAGCTTAAAACTTAATGAGCAGTTCTTC. The chain employs TRBV7-9 and TRBJ2-1; D remains unclear. CDR3 length: 12 amino acids. The germline CDR1 and CDR2 sequences are SEHNR and FQNEAQ (reference sequence). The V end was cut by 2 bases, the J end by 7 bases, with 6 bases between.

This chain uses TRBV10-3 with TRBJ1-3; D not resolved. This CDR3 is built from 13 residues. Germline CDR1 ENHRY, CDR2 SYGVKD. Trimming left V 7 bases short and J 0 bases short, with 7 bases between. CDR3 amino acids: CAITPDSGNTIYF. In DNA form, the CDR3 reads TGTGCCATCACCCCCGACTCTGGAAACACCATATATTTT.

The V call is TRBV30, the J call TRBJ1-4; 7 nucleotides line up with TRBD1. Trimming at V came to 0 bases and at J to 5 bases, leaving 6 bases not matched to a gene. From germline, CDR1 is GTSNPN and CDR2 SVGIG (reference sequence). The CDR3 is made up of 15 amino acids. Written as DNA, the CDR3 is TGTGCCTGGAGTGTAGCCGGGACAGCGAATGAAAAACTGTTTTTT. As protein: CAWSVAGTANEKLFF.

The chain has TRBV5-1 and TRBJ2-7; maybe TRBD1 (6 bases). Trimming shortened V by 1 base and J by 2 bases, and 13 bases separated the two germline ends. CDR1 and CDR2 (germline): SGHRS, YFSETQ. CDR3 length: 15 amino acids. The CDR3 DNA is TGCGCCAGCAGCTTGCTGGACAGCCTAACCTACGAGCAGTACTTC. Its translation: CASSLLDSLTYEQYF.

The chain has TRBV6-4 and TRBJ1-2; 8 bases fit TRBD1. This CDR3 comprises 18 residues. The germline V gene has CDR1 MRHNA and CDR2 SNTAGT. V trimming: 0 bases; J trimming: 5 bases; junction bases outside the gene matches: 14. CDR3: CASSDSSDRAPVGYGYTF. The CDR3, as DNA: TGTGCCAGCAGTGACTCTTCGGACAGGGCCCCAGTCGGGTATGGCTACACCTTC.

The chain recombines TRBV25-1 with TRBJ2-1; a possible D gene is TRBD1 (5 bases). The V gene's germline CDR1 is MGHDK and CDR2 SYGVNS. V was cut by 5 bases and J by 2 bases, with 13 bases left in between. This CDR3 spans 15 amino acids. CDR3 coding DNA: TGTGCCAGCAGTCCACCGGACACTCCCTACAATGAGCAGTTCTTC. Translating it yields CASSPPDTPYNEQFF.

The rearrangement uses TRBV5-4 and TRBJ2-7; 10 nucleotides line up with TRBD2. This CDR3 comprises 17 residues. Germline V gene lookup returns CDR1 SGHNT and CDR2 YYREEE (reference sequence). Trimming at V came to 0 bases and at J to 0 bases, leaving 6 bases not matched to a gene. CDR3 coding DNA: TGTGCCAGCAGCTTGGCTAGCGGGAGTGGCTTCTCCTACGAGCAGTACTTC. It specifies CASSLASGSGFSYEQYF.

The rearrangement joins TRBV3-1 (or the pseudogene TRBV3-2) to TRBJ1-1, with D perhaps matching TRBD1 (5 bases). The CDR3 is 14 amino acids. Trimming removed 0 bases from V and 4 bases from J, with 9 bases in between. Germline V gene lookup returns CDR1 LGHDT and CDR2 YNNKEL (reference sequence). CDR3 in amino acids: CASSQERGGTEAFF. The CDR3 nucleotides are TGTGCCAGCAGCCAAGAGAGGGGAGGCACTGAAGCTTTCTTT.

This rearrangement joins TRBV5-4 to TRBJ2-5, with D perhaps given as TRBD1 or TRBD2 (5 bases each). Germline CDR1 SGHNT, CDR2 YYREEE (reference sequence). The germline V and J ends were trimmed by 0 bases and 5 bases, with 14 bases remaining between them. The CDR3 loop spans 15 amino acids. CDR3 residues: CASSLGGTPGETQYF. The CDR3, as DNA: TGTGCCAGCAGCTTGGGAGGGACCCCGGGGGAGACCCAGTACTTC.

The count of this clone is one. The CDR3 is CASSNSRGGYSNQPQHF. The CDR3 bases are TGTGCCAGCAGCAATTCAAGGGGAGGCTATAGCAATCAGCCCCAGCATTTT. The chain couples TRBV21-1 to TRBJ1-5. TRBV21-1 is marked as a pseudogene. CDR3 length: 17 residues.

The chain combines TRBV2 with TRBJ1-1; a weak D match, TRBD1 (6 bases). Germline assignment: CDR1 SNHLY and CDR2 FYNNEI. V dropped 8 bases and J dropped 4 bases, with 14 bases sitting between them. CDR3 length: 13 amino acids. The CDR3 DNA sequence: TGTGCCAGCGACAGGCCCATGTCCACTGAAGCTTTCTTT. It encodes CASDRPMSTEAFF.

V is TRBV20-1 and J is TRBJ1-1; D gene unclear. The CDR3 consists of 13 residues. Trimming took off 3 bases at V and 0 bases at J, with 8 bases between the two ends. Germline CDR1 reads DFQATT; CDR2 reads SNEGSKA (reference sequence). CDR3 protein: CSASSPMNTEAFF. Written as DNA, the CDR3 is TGCAGTGCTAGTTCCCCTATGAACACTGAAGCTTTCTTT.

The chain employs TRBV3-1 (or the pseudogene TRBV3-2) and TRBJ2-7, with unresolved D. CDR3 length: 13 amino acids. The V end lost 1 base, the J end lost 3 bases, and 7 bases lay between the germline ends. In germline, CDR1 is LGHDT, CDR2 YNNKEL (reference sequence). CDR3 bases: TGTGCCAGCAGCCAAGGAGTTAGCTACGAGCAGTACTTC. It encodes CASSQGVSYEQYF.

The chain has TRBV5-1 and TRBJ2-7; a possible D gene is TRBD2 (5 bases). Germline CDR1 SGHRS, CDR2 YFSETQ. The CDR3 loop spans 15 amino acids. V gave up 1 base and J gave up 0 bases, with 11 bases separating them. The CDR3 reads CASSLLGAPSYEQYF. The CDR3 DNA sequence: TGCGCCAGCAGCTTGTTGGGAGCCCCCTCCTACGAGCAGTACTTC.

This chain connects TRBV7-6 to TRBJ2-2; possible D gene TRBD1, 5 bases. Per germline, CDR1 SGHVS and CDR2 FNYEAQ. The length of the CDR3 is 14 residues. Trimming cost V 5 bases and J 2 bases, with 9 bases left between them. The CDR3 DNA sequence: TGTGCCAGCAGCCCGACAGCTAACACCGGGGAGCTGTTTTTT. It encodes CASSPTANTGELFF.

The CDR3 DNA reads TGTGCCAGTAGTATGGTGCTAGCGGGAGGTATAGCCAAAAACATTCAGTACTTC. This codes for CASSMVLAGGIAKNIQYF. The chain combines TRBV19 with TRBJ2-4, with TRBD2 matching 11 bases. The CDR3 has 18 residues. The junction had 7 bases not matched to a gene; V was cut back by 3 bases and J by 0 bases. Looked up from germline, CDR1 is LNHDA and CDR2 is SQIVND (reference sequence).

This chain connects TRBV2 to TRBJ1-1, with D maybe TRBD1 (5 bases). The CDR3 has 14 residues. Germline CDR1 is SNHLY and CDR2 is FYNNEI. V lost 6 bases and J 4 bases, leaving 15 bases between the germline ends. CDR3 loop: CASRVRQGGTEAFF. CDR3 nucleotides: TGTGCCAGCAGAGTTCGGCAGGGTGGCACTGAAGCTTTCTTT.

This sequence joins TRBV29-1 and TRBJ2-1, with 13 bases fitting TRBD2. The trim removed 4 bases at V and 9 bases at J, leaving 3 bases unmatched. The CDR3 extends over 13 amino acids. The germline CDR1 and CDR2 sequences are SQVTM and ANQGSEA. Written as DNA, the CDR3 is TGCAGCGTTGTACTAGCGGGAGGGTTTGAGCAGTTCTTC. It specifies CSVVLAGGFEQFF.

This clone was seen only once. The CDR3 loop reads CASSKDNEQFF. CDR3 DNA sequence: TGTGCCAGCAGCAAAGACAATGAGCAGTTCTTC. The chain carries TRBV21-1 and TRBJ2-1. TRBV21-1 is noted as a pseudogene. The CDR3 is 11 residues long.

This rearrangement joins TRBV27 to TRBJ2-1, with 8 bases aligning to TRBD2. V lost 2 bases and J lost 0; bases outside the gene matches: 6. The CDR3 is made up of 17 amino acids. CDR1 is MNHEY and CDR2 is SMNVEV in the germline V gene (reference sequence). CDR3 nucleotides: TGTGCCAGCAGTTTACCCTATAGCGGGAACTCCTACAATGAGCAGTTCTTC. Translation: CASSLPYSGNSYNEQFF.

The CDR3 region has the DNA TGTGCCAGCGGAAACAGGGACACTGAAGCTTTCTTT. Translation gives CASGNRDTEAFF. The genes are TRBV3-1 (or the pseudogene TRBV3-2) and TRBJ1-1; possibly TRBD1 for D (6 bases). CDR3 length: 12 amino acids. The germline gives CDR1 LGHDT, CDR2 YNNKEL (reference sequence). The ends were cut back, 8 bases at V and 3 bases at J, with 10 bases in the middle.

CDR3 bases: TGCGCCAGCAGTGAGTCCAGACCGCCCTCTGAGCAGTACTTC. Residues: CASSESRPPSEQYF. V is TRBV10-1 and J is TRBJ2-7; no reliable D call. Trimming removed 0 bases from V and 7 bases from J, with 13 bases in between. This CDR3 is 14 amino acids long. Germline loops: CDR1 WNHNN, CDR2 SYGVQD (reference sequence).

The chain couples TRBV28 to TRBJ1-3; D call uncertain. From germline, CDR1 is MDHEN and CDR2 SYDVKM. Trimming removed 8 bases from V and 0 bases from J, with 14 bases in between. The CDR3 totals 15 residues. This chain's CDR3 is CASQASPFSGNTIYF. Here the CDR3 DNA reads TGTGCCAGCCAGGCTTCCCCCTTCTCTGGAAACACCATATATTTT.

The chain recombines TRBV19 with TRBJ2-1; 9 bases are a match to TRBD2. The CDR3 spans 15 residues. CDR1 is LNHDA and CDR2 is SQIVND in the germline V gene (reference sequence). The ends lost 6 bases at V and 7 bases at J; junction bases unmatched: 10. The CDR3 loop reads CASRRASGIFNEQFF. The DNA of the CDR3 is TGTGCCAGTAGGCGGGCTAGCGGGATATTTAATGAGCAGTTCTTC.

The chain couples TRBV19 to TRBJ1-1, with a possible D match to TRBD1 (5 bases). CDR3 length: 15 residues. V was shortened by 5 bases and J by 4 bases, with 17 bases between the two germline ends. Germline V lookup: CDR1 LNHDA, CDR2 SQIVND (reference sequence). CDR3 region: CASSPPWGESTEAFF. For the CDR3, the DNA is TGTGCCAGTAGTCCCCCCTGGGGGGAGAGCACTGAAGCTTTCTTT.

CDR3 in amino acids: CASSLDRVGRELFF. DNA of the CDR3: TGTGCCAGCAGTTTAGACAGGGTAGGCCGGGAGCTGTTTTTT. The rearrangement uses TRBV27 and TRBJ2-2, with TRBD1 matching over 7 bases. CDR3 length equals 14 residues. V gave up 2 bases and J gave up 9 bases; unmatched junction bases: 6. The germline CDR1 and CDR2 sequences are MNHEY and SMNVEV (reference sequence).

V is TRBV5-4 and J is TRBJ1-4, with D possibly being TRBD1 (5 bases). Trimming pared 2 bases from V and 5 bases from J, leaving 13 bases between. Germline-derived CDR1 and CDR2 are SGHNT and YYREEE (reference sequence). The CDR3 is made up of 15 amino acids. In nucleotides, the CDR3 is TGTGCCAGCAGCTTTGGAGGGGAGAGGAATGAAAAACTGTTTTTT. Translation gives CASSFGGERNEKLFF.